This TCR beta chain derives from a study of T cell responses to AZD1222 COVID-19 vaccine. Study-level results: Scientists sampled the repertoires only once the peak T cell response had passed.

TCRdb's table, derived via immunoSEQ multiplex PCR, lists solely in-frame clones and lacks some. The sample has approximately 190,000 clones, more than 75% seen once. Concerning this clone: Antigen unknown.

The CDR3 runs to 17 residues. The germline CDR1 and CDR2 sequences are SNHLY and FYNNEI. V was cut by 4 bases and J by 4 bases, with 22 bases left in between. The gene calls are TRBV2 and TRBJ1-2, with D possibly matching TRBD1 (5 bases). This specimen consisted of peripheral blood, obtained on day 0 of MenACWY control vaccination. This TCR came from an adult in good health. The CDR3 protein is CASSVKSGTYSIYGYTF. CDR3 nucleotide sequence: TGTGCCAGCAGTGTCAAATCCGGGACCTATTCGATCTATGGCTACACCTTC.